Each of the 13 T cell receptor beta chains below was sequenced from the same sample in a study of blood T cells in healthy people across ages. A second PCR, run for about 7 to 11 cycles, used a sample-barcoded 5' primer plus a J-beta primer mix. MiXCR, run by TCRdb on the 5' RACE reads, gives a single entry per CDR3 protein. The sample holds approximately 830,000 distinct CDR3 sequences, roughly 60% seen once. The specimen was blood. Receptors were obtained from a young man in good health.

V usage is TRBV7-2 and J usage is TRBJ1-2, with D perhaps matching TRBD1 (5 bases). CDR1 is SGHTA and CDR2 is FQGNSA in the germline V gene. V shed 3 bases and J shed 2 bases, with 13 bases lying between them. This CDR3 has 15 amino acids. The CDR3 coding sequence is TGTGCCAGCAGCTTTAAGGGGAACACCAACTATGGCTACACCTTC. Its translation: CASSFKGNTNYGYTF.

The V gene is TRBV12-3 or TRBV12-4, the J gene TRBJ2-5; possible D gene TRBD2, 6 bases. V lost 2 bases and J lost 1, with 11 bases in between. The CDR3 has 15 residues. CDR3 DNA: TGTGCCAGCAGTTTAAGGAGGGCAGCCCAAGAGACCCAGTACTTC. Protein sequence: CASSLRRAAQETQYF.

This clonotype was seen just once. The chain joins TRBV4-2 to TRBJ2-7, with D uncertain. The CDR3 is 15 amino acids. CDR1 LGHNA and CDR2 YNFKEQ come from the germline V gene. V lost 0 bases, J lost 1 base, and 10 bases lay in between. The CDR3 sequence: CASSQESPYSYEQYF. The CDR3 region has the DNA TGTGCCAGCAGCCAAGAGAGTCCCTATTCCTACGAGCAGTACTTC.

Remarks on this clonotype: One end of the junction varies from germline; a read error may be responsible. The V gene is TRBV4-3, the J gene TRBJ1-6; D might be TRBD1 (5 bases). The length of the CDR3 is 13 residues. CDR1 and CDR2 from the germline V gene are LGHNA and YSLEER. The DNA for the CDR3 is TGCGCCAGCAGCCAGGGGCGGTATTCACTCCTCCACTTT. Amino acid sequence: CASSQGRYSLLHF.

CDR3 sequence reads: CASSEGTPTGEQYF. CDR3 bases: TGTGCCAGCAGTGAGGGGACACCGACAGGCGAGCAGTACTTC. The chain is built from TRBV28 and TRBJ2-5, with a tentative D call TRBD1 (6 bases). The J call may not be correct, given that the DNA end is closer to TRBJ2-7. From germline, CDR1 is MDHEN and CDR2 SYDVKM. CDR3 size: 14 residues.

The chain joins TRBV12-3 or TRBV12-4 to TRBJ2-4; 9 bases fit TRBD1. V lost 6 bases, J lost 1 base, and 4 bases stayed unmatched. CDR3 length: 15 amino acids. Here the CDR3 reads CASRDGTGAKNIQYF. The CDR3 coding sequence is TGTGCCAGCAGGGACGGGACAGGGGCCAAAAACATTCAGTACTTC.

This chain links TRBV5-1 with TRBJ2-3; 8 nucleotides agree with TRBD1. Per the germline V gene, CDR1 is SGHRS and CDR2 is YFSETQ. The J segment lost 7 bases and the V segment lost 2 bases, leaving 6 bases of the junction unmatched. This CDR3 is 14 amino acids long. CDR3: CASSFGQGWNTQYF. The CDR3, as DNA: TGCGCCAGCAGCTTCGGACAGGGTTGGAATACGCAGTATTTT.

This chain connects TRBV4-2 to TRBJ1-2; no definite D call. The CDR3 is 13 amino acids. Per germline, CDR1 LGHNA and CDR2 YNFKEQ. V lost 0 bases and J 8 bases, leaving 10 bases between the germline ends. This CDR3 is CASSQEPSAGYTF. The CDR3 DNA sequence: TGTGCCAGCAGCCAAGAACCGTCGGCGGGCTACACCTTC.

The CDR3 DNA sequence: TGTGCCAGCTCACCACCGGTGAGGAATGAGCAGTTCTTC. Protein: CASSPPVRNEQFF. The V call is TRBV18, the J call TRBJ2-1; D unresolved. The length of the CDR3 is 13 residues. The V gene's germline CDR1 is KGHSH and CDR2 LQKENI. Trimming took 0 bases from V and 7 from J, leaving 7 bases between them.

V gene TRBV5-6 combines with J gene TRBJ2-4; 7 nucleotides line up with TRBD2. The better agreement between TRBJ2-7 and the DNA end casts doubt on the J call. This CDR3 contains 14 residues. Germline V gives CDR1 SGHDT, CDR2 YYEEEE. The CDR3 region has the DNA TGTGCCAGCAGCTGGGGGGGTGGTGGAGACGAGCAGTACTTC. Protein sequence: CASSWGGGGDEQYF.

A remark on this clonotype: One junction end disagrees with the germline gene, perhaps due to a read error. The chain combines TRBV28 with TRBJ2-6, with D perhaps matching TRBD1 (6 bases). The length of the CDR3 is 19 residues. Germline CDR1 is MDHEN and CDR2 is SYDVKM. This CDR3 reads CASIEQGYPWTSEANVLTF. The DNA for the CDR3 is TGTGCCAGCATTGAACAGGGATACCCCTGGACTTCTGAGGCCAACGTCCTGACTTTC.

V usage is TRBV14 and J usage is TRBJ1-2, with 7 nucleotides matching TRBD1. Germline V gives CDR1 SGHDN, CDR2 FVKESK. The J segment lost 2 bases and the V segment lost 5 bases, leaving 5 bases of the junction unmatched. The CDR3 is made up of 14 amino acids. The CDR3, as DNA: TGTGCCAGCAGCGAGACAGGGCAGAACTATGGCTACACCTTC. Translated: CASSETGQNYGYTF. The whole variable domain, filled in from reference TRBV14 and TRBJ1-2, reads EAGVTQFPSHSVIEKGQTVTLRCDPISGHDNLYWYRRVMGKEIKFLLHFVKESKQDESGMPNNRFLAERTGGTYSTLKVQPAELEDSGVYFCASSETGQNYGYTFGSGTRLTVV.

Here the CDR3 reads CASSLPPNGYTF. The CDR3 DNA follows: TGTGCCAGCAGCTTACCCCCTAATGGCTACACCTTC. V and J are TRBV7-2 and TRBJ1-2; no clear D gene. This CDR3 is built from 12 residues. CDR1 is SGHTA and CDR2 is FQGNSA in the germline V gene. Deletions cut 2 bases from V and 6 bases from J, with 7 bases between.